This TCR beta chain appears in the sequencing data of a study of cytomegalovirus exposure and HLA in healthy donors. Turning to this clone: Its antigen is not known.

Study-wide points: The finding came from a later analysis; first-cohort TCR clusters tended to co-occur in the 110 or so validation repertoires. CMV antigen specificity of three CMV-associated chains was confirmed in vitro. Accounts indicate the classifier identified cytomegalovirus status with strong specificity and sensitivity. The majority of TCR sequences were rare, yet some public TCRs appeared in many donors.

Only in-frame clones appear in the TCRdb table, and some are missing; sequencing was by immunoSEQ multiplex PCR. This table holds over 250,000 clones, 70% to 90% found once. From germline, CDR1 is LNHDA and CDR2 SQIVND (reference sequence). This CDR3 contains 15 residues. The V end was cut by 3 bases, the J end by 3 bases, with 15 bases between. This sequence originates from a woman under 30 in good health and CMV-seronegative. Sequences were obtained from PBMCs. The chain combines TRBV19 with TRBJ2-7, with D perhaps TRBD1 (6 bases). The CDR3 loop reads CASSMAGDFNYEQYF. DNA for the CDR3: TGTGCCAGTAGTATGGCAGGGGATTTTAACTACGAGCAGTACTTC.